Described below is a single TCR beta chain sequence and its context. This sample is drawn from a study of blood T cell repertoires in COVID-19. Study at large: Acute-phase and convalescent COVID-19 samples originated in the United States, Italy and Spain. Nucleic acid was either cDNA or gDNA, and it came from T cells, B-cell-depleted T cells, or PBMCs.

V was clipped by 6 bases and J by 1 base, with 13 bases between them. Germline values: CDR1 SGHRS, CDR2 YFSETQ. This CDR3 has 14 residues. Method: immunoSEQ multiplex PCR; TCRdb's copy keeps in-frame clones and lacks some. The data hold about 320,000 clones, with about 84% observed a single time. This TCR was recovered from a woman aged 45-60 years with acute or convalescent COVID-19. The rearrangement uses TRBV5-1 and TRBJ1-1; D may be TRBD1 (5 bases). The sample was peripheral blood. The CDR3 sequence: CASNLRDRNTEAFF. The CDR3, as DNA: TGCGCCAGCAATCTCCGCGACAGGAACACTGAAGCTTTCTTT.